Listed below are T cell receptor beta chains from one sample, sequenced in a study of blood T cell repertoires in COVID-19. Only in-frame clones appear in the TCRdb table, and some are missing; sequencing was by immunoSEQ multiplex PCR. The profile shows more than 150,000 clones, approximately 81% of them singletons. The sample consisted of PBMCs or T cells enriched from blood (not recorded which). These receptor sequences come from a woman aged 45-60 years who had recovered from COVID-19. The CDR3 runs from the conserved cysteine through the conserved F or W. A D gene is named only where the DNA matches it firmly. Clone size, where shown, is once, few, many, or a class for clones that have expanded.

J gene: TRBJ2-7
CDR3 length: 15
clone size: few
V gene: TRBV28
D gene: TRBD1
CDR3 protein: CASSSTGGSSYEQYF
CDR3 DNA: TGTGCCAGCAGCTCGACAGGGGGCAGCTCCTACGAGCAGTACTTC

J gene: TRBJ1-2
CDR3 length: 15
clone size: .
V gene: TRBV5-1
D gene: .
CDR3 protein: CASSLANPGVRGYTF
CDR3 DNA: TGCGCCAGCAGCTTGGCCAATCCCGGGGTTCGAGGCTACACCTTC

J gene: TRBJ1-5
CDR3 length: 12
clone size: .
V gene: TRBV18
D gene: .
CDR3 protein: CASSPPGQPQHF
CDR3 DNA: TGTGCCAGCTCACCCCCGGGACAGCCCCAGCATTTT

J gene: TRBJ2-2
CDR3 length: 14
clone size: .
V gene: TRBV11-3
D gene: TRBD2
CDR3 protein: CATALAENTGELFF
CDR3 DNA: TGTGCCACGGCTCTAGCGGAGAACACCGGGGAGCTGTTTTTT

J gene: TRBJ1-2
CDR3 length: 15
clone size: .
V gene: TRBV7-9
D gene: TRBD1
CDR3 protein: CASSLAMGQGYGYTF
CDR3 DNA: TGTGCCAGCAGCCTGGCGATGGGACAGGGTTATGGCTACACCTTC

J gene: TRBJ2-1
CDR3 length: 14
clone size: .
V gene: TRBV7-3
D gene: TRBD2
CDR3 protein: CASSPRTSSNEQFF
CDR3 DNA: TGTGCCAGCAGCCCTCGGACTAGCAGTAATGAGCAGTTCTTC

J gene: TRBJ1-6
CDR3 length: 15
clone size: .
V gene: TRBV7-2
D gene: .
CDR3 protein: CASSFSGTPGIPLHF
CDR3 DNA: TGTGCCAGCAGCTTTAGTGGGACACCCGGAATTCCCCTCCACTTT

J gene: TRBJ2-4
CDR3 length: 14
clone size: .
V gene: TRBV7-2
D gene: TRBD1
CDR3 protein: CASSEDRVGNIQYF
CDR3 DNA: TGTGCCAGCAGCGAAGACAGGGTGGGAAACATTCAGTACTTC

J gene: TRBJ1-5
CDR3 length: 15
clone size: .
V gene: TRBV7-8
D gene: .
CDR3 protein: CASSLGAVPNQPQHF
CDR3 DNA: TGTGCCAGCAGCTTAGGGGCAGTCCCCAATCAGCCCCAGCATTTT

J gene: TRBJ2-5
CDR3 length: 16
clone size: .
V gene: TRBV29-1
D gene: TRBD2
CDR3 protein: CSVTRTSGRVAETQYF
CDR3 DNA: TGCAGCGTCACTCGGACTAGCGGGAGAGTTGCGGAGACCCAGTACTTC

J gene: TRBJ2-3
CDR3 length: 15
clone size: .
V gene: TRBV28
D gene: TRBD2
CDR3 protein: CATFSAGGGADTQYF
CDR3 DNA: TGTGCCACCTTTTCAGCGGGAGGGGGCGCAGATACGCAGTATTTT

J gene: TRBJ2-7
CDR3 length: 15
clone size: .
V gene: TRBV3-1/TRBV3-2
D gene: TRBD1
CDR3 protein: CASSPWTGATYEQYF
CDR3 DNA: TGTGCCAGCAGCCCCTGGACAGGTGCGACCTACGAGCAGTACTTC

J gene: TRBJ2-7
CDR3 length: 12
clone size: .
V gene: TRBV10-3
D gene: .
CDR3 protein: CATGDGGYEQYF
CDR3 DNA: TGTGCCACCGGGGACGGGGGTTACGAGCAGTACTTC

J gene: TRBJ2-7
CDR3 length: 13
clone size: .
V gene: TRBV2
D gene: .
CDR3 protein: CASSGGLASEQYF
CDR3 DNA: TGTGCCAGCAGTGGAGGGCTAGCCTCCGAGCAGTACTTC

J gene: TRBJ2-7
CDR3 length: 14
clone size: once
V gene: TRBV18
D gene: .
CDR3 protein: CASSPQGKSYEQYF
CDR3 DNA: TGTGCCAGCTCACCGCAGGGGAAATCCTACGAGCAGTACTTC

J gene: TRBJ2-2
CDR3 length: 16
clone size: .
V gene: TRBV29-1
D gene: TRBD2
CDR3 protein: CSVGGLAGKNTGELFF
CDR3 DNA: TGCAGCGTGGGGGGCCTAGCGGGAAAGAACACCGGGGAGCTGTTTTTT

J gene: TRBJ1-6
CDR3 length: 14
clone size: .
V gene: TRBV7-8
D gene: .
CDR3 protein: CASKQGRNNSPLHF
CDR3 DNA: TGTGCCAGCAAGCAGGGGCGGAATAATTCACCCCTCCACTTT

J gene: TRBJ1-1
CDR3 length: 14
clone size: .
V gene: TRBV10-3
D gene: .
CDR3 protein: CAISEGQGLTEAFF
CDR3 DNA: TGTGCCATCAGTGAAGGCCAGGGCCTCACTGAAGCTTTCTTT

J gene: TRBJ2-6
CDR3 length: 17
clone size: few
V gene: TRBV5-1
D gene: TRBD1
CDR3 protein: CASSLGDSFSGANVLTF
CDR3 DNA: TGCGCCAGCAGCTTGGGGGACAGCTTCTCTGGGGCCAACGTCCTGACTTTC

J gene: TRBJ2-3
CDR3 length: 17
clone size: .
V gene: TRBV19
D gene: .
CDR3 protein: CASSPPLFRASTDTQYF
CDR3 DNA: TGTGCCAGTAGCCCGCCCCTGTTTCGAGCTAGCACAGATACGCAGTATTTT

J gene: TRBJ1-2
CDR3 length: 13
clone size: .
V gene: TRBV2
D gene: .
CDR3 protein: CASSGDSDYGYTF
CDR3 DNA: TGTGCCAGCTCGGGAGACAGCGACTATGGCTACACCTTC

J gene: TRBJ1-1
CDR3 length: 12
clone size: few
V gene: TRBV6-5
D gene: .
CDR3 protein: CASSPGKAEAFF
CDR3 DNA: TGTGCCAGCAGCCCCGGGAAGGCTGAAGCTTTCTTT

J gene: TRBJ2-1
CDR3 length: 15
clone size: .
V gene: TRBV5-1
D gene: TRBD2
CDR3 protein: CASSIRLASYNEQFF
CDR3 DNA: TGCGCCAGCAGCATCCGACTAGCGTCGTACAATGAGCAGTTCTTC

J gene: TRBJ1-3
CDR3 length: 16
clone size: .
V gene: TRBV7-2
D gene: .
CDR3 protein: CASSPLGTNSGNTIYF
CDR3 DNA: TGTGCCAGCAGCCCGCTCGGGACAAACTCTGGAAACACCATATATTTT

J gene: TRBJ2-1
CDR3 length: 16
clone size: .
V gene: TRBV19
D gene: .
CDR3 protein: CASSMSRVVVENEQFF
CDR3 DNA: TGTGCCAGTAGTATGTCGCGGGTGGTGGTCGAAAATGAGCAGTTCTTC

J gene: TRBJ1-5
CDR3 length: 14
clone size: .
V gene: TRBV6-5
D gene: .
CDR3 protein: CASSSGFGDQPQHF
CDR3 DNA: TGTGCCAGCAGTTCAGGGTTTGGGGATCAGCCCCAGCATTTT

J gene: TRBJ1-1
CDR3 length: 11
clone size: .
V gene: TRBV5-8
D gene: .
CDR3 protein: CASSLVLEAFF
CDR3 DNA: TGTGCCAGCAGCTTGGTACTGGAAGCTTTCTTT

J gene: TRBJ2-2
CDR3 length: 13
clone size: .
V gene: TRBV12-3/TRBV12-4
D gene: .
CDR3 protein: CASSAREDGELFF
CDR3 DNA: TGTGCCAGCAGTGCTAGGGAGGACGGGGAGCTGTTTTTT

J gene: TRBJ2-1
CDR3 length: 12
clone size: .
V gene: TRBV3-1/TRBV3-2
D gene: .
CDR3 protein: CASSLLYNEQFF
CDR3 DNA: TGTGCCAGCAGCCTACTCTACAATGAGCAGTTCTTC

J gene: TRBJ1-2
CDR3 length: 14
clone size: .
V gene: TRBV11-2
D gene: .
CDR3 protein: CASSPGQGIYGYTF
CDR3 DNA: TGTGCCAGCAGCCCAGGCCAGGGAATCTATGGCTACACCTTC

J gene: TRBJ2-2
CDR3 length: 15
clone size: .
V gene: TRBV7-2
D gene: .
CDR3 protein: CASSLVHRVPGELFF
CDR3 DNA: TGTGCCAGCAGCTTAGTCCACAGGGTCCCCGGGGAGCTGTTTTTT

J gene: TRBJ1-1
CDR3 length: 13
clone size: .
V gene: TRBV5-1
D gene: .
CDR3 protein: CASSLYGGRGAFF
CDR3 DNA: TGCGCCAGCAGCCTCTACGGGGGGCGCGGAGCTTTCTTT

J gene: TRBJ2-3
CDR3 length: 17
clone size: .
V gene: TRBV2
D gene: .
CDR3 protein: CASSVSRLGRSTDTQYF
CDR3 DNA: TGTGCCAGCAGTGTAAGCAGGTTGGGTCGTTCCACAGATACGCAGTATTTT

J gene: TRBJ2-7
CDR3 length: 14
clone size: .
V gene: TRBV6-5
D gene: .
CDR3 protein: CASSYSYGDYEQYF
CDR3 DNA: TGTGCCAGCAGTTACTCGTACGGAGACTACGAGCAGTACTTC

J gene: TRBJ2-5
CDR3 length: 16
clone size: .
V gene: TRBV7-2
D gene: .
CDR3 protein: CASSLGQPGVTETQYF
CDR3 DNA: TGTGCCAGCAGCTTAGGGCAGCCGGGAGTTACTGAGACCCAGTACTTC

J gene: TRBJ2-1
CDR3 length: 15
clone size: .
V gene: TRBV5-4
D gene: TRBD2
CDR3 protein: CASSKAGLAFNEQFF
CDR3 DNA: TGTGCCAGCAGCAAAGCGGGACTAGCGTTCAATGAGCAGTTCTTC

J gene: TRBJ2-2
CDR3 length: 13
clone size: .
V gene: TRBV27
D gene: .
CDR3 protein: CASSIANTGELFF
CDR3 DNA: TGTGCCAGCAGTATAGCCAACACCGGGGAGCTGTTTTTT

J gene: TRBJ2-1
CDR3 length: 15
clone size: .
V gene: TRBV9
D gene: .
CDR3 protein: CASSALPGSYNEQFF
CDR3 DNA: TGTGCCAGCAGCGCCCTTCCGGGCTCCTACAATGAGCAGTTCTTC

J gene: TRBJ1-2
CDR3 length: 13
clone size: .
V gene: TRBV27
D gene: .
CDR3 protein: CASALEFGYGYTF
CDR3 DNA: TGTGCCAGCGCCTTGGAGTTTGGGTATGGCTACACCTTC